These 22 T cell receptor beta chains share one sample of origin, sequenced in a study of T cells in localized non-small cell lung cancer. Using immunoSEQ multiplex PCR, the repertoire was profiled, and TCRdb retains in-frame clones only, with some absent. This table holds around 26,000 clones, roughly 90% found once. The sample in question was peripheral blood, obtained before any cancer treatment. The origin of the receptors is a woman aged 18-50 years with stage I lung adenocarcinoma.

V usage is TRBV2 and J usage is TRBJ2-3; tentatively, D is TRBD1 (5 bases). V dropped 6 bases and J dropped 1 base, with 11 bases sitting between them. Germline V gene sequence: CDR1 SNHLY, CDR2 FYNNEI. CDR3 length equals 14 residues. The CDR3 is CASSGLTGTDTQYF. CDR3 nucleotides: TGTGCCAGCAGCGGGTTGACAGGCACAGATACGCAGTATTTT.

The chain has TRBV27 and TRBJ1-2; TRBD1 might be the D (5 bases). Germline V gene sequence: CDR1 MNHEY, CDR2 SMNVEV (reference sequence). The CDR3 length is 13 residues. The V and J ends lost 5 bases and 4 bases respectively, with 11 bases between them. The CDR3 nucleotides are TGTGCCAGCAGTCCTCGGAGGGGCTATGGCTACACCTTC. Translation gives CASSPRRGYGYTF.

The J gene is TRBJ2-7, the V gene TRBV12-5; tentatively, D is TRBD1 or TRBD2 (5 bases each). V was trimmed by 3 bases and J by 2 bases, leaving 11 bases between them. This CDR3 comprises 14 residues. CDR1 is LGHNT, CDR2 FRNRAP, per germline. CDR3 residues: CASGFGTTTYEQYF. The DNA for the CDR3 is TGTGCTAGTGGTTTCGGGACCACAACCTACGAGCAGTACTTC.

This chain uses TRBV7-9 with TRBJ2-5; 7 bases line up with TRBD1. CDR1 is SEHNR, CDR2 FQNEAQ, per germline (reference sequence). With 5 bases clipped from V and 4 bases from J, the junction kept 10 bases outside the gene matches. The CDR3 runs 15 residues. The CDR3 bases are TGTGCCAGCAGCCCTCTAGGGGGCTTAGGAGAGACCCAGTACTTC. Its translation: CASSPLGGLGETQYF.

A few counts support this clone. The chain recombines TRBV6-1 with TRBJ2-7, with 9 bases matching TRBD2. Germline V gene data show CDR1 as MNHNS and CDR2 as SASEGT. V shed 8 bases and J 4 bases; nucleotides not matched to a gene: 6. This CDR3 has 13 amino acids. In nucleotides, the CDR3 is TGTGCCAGCGGGGTAGCGGGAGTGTACGAGCAGTACTTC. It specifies CASGVAGVYEQYF.

The CDR3 reads CASSPSLQSPYEQYF. The CDR3 coding sequence is TGTGCCAGCTCACCGTCTTTACAGTCCCCCTACGAGCAGTACTTC. The chain combines TRBV18 with TRBJ2-7, with no clear D. CDR1 is KGHSH, CDR2 LQKENI, per germline. V was clipped by 3 bases and J by 2 bases, with 14 bases between them. This CDR3 is 15 amino acids long.

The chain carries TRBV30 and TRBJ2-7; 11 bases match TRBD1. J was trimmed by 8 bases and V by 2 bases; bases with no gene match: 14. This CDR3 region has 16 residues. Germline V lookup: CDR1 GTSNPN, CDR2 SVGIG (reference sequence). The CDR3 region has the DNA TGTGCCTGGAGTCTTGGGCCCGGGACAGGGGGAGAGAAGCAGTACTTC. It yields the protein CAWSLGPGTGGEKQYF.

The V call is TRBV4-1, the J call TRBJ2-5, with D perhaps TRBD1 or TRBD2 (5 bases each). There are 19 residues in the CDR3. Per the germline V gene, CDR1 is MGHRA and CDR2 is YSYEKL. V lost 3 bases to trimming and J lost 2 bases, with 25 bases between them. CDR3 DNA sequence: TGCGCCAGCAGCCATCGGGGCGGACCTCGGGGTAAGGGACAAGAGACCCAGTACTTC. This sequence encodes CASSHRGGPRGKGQETQYF.

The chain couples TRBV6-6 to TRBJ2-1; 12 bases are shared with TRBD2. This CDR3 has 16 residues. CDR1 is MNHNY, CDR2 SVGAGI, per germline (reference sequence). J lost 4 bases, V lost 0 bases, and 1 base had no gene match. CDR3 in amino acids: CASSYSGLAGYNEQFF. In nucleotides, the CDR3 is TGTGCCAGCAGTTACTCCGGACTAGCGGGGTACAATGAGCAGTTCTTC.

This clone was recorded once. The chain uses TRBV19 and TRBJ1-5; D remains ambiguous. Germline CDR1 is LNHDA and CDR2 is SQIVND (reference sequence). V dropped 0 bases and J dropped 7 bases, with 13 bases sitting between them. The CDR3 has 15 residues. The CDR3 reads CASSIEAARGQPQHF. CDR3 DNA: TGTGCCAGTAGTATAGAGGCCGCGCGAGGGCAGCCCCAGCATTTT.

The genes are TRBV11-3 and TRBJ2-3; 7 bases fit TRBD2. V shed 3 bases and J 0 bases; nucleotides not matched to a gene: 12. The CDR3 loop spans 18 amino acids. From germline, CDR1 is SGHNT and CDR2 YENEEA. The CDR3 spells CASSFNGWGLNSTDTQYF. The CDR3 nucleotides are TGTGCCAGCAGCTTTAACGGATGGGGACTAAATAGCACAGATACGCAGTATTTT. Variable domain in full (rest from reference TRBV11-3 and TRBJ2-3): EAGVVQSPRYKIIEKKQPVAFWCNPISGHNTLYWYLQNLGQGPELLIRYENEEAVDDSQLPKDRFSAERLKGVDSTLKIQPAELGDSAVYLCASSFNGWGLNSTDTQYFGPGTRLTVL.

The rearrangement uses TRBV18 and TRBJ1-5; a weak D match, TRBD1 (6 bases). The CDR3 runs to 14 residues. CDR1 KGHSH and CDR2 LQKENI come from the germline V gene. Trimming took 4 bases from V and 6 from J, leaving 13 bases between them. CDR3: CASSLGGQGQPQHF. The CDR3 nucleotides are TGTGCCAGCTCACTAGGGGGGCAAGGTCAGCCCCAGCATTTT. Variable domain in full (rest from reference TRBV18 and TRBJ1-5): NAGVMQNPRHLVRRRGQEARLRCSPMKGHSHVYWYRQLPEEGLKFMVYLQKENIIDESGMPKERFSAEFPKEGPSILRIQQVVRGDSAAYFCASSLGGQGQPQHFGDGTRLSIL.

The CDR3 sequence: CASSSLGRALDEQFF. As DNA, the CDR3 is TGCGCCAGCAGCTCACTAGGGAGGGCCCTGGATGAGCAGTTCTTC. V and J are TRBV5-1 and TRBJ2-1, with 7 nucleotides matching TRBD2. With V trimmed by 3 bases and J by 8 bases, 11 bases remained unmatched. This CDR3 spans 15 amino acids. Germline CDR1 is SGHRS and CDR2 is YFSETQ.

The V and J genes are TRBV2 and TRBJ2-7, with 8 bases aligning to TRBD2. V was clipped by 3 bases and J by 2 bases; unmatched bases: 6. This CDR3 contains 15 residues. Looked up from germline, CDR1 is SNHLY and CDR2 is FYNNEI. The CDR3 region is CASSDRLASTYEQYF. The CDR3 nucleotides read TGTGCCAGCAGTGATCGACTAGCGTCGACCTACGAGCAGTACTTC.

CDR3 coding DNA: TGTGCCAGCTCACCGGAATCTCTAGGTGGAAACACCATATATTTT. Residues: CASSPESLGGNTIYF. The chain has TRBV18 and TRBJ1-3, with unresolved D. The CDR3 runs to 15 residues. Germline V CDR1 and CDR2: KGHSH, LQKENI. Deletions cut 3 bases from V and 3 bases from J, with 12 bases between.

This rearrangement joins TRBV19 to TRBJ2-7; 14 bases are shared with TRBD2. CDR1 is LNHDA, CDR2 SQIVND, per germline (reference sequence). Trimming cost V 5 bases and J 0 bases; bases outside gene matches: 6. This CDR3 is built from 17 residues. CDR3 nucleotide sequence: TGTGCCAGTAGTCCTGGACTAGCGGGAGGCCTCTCCTACGAGCAGTACTTC. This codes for CASSPGLAGGLSYEQYF.

CDR3 sequence reads: CAWGNGNSPLHF. As DNA, the CDR3 is TGTGCCTGGGGGAACGGGAATTCACCCCTCCACTTT. The chain is built from TRBV30 and TRBJ1-6; D gene uncertain. CDR3 length: 12 residues. Trimming took 5 bases from V and 7 from J, leaving 9 bases between them. Germline V CDR1 and CDR2: GTSNPN, SVGIG (reference sequence).

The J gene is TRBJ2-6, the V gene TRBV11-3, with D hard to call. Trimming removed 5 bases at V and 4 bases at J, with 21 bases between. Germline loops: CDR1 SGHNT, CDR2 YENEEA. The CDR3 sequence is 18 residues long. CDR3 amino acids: CASSPPPEGFFGANVLTF. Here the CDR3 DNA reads TGTGCCAGCAGCCCCCCCCCGGAAGGATTCTTCGGGGCCAACGTCCTGACTTTC.

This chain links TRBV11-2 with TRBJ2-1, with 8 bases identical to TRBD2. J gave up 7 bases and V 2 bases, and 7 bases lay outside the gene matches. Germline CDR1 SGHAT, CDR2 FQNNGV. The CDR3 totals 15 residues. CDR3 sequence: CASSLQRENWNEQFF. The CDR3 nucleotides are TGTGCCAGCAGCTTACAGCGGGAGAATTGGAATGAGCAGTTCTTC.

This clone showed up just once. The CDR3 loop reads CASSLEPHQPQHF. The CDR3, as DNA: TGTGCCAGCAGCTTAGAACCCCATCAGCCCCAGCATTTT. The rearrangement uses TRBV7-3 and TRBJ1-5, with D uncertain. Germline lookup yields CDR1 SGHTA and CDR2 FQGTGA. The CDR3 is made up of 13 amino acids. Deletions cut 2 bases from V and 5 bases from J, with 7 bases between.

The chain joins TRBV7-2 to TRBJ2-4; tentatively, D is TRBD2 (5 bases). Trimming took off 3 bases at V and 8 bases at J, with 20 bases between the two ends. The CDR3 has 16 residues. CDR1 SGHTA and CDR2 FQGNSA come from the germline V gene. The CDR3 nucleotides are TGTGCCAGCAGCTTTTTCTGGGAAGGAGGAGGTTACATTCAGTACTTC. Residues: CASSFFWEGGGYIQYF.

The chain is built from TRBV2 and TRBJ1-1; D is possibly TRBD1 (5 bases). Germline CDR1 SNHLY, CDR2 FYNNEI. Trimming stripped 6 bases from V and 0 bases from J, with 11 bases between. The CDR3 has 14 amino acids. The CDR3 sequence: CASSMTEMNTEAFF. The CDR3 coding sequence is TGTGCCAGCAGCATGACAGAAATGAACACTGAAGCTTTCTTT.